This is a list of T cell receptor beta chains from one sample in a study of Ad26.COV2.S vaccination and SARS-CoV-2 variants. The table came from immunoSEQ multiplex PCR; TCRdb's copy has only in-frame clones and leaves some out. The sample records roughly 300,000 clones, 65% to 90% being singletons. Sequenced material: peripheral blood, taken in a trial of Ad26.COV2.S vaccine versus placebo. Receptor source: a person aged 18-65 years who received the Ad26.COV2.S COVID-19 vaccine or a placebo. The CDR3 runs from the conserved cysteine through the conserved F or W. The D gene is left open where the match is weak. Rows may omit the clone size; those that give it use once, few, many or a size class.

length: 10
size: once
D: NA
V: TRBV20-1
J: TRBJ2-5
DNA: TGCAGCCTGGAGAGAGAGACCCAGTACTTC
CDR3: CSLERETQYF

length: 15
size: NA
D: TRBD2
V: TRBV28
J: TRBJ2-2
DNA: TGTGCCAGCAGCCTTAACGGGGGGAGAACCGGGGAGCTGTTTTTT
CDR3: CASSLNGGRTGELFF

length: 13
size: NA
D: NA
V: TRBV12-3/TRBV12-4
J: TRBJ2-3
DNA: TGTGCCAGCAGTTTAGGAAGTACGGATACGCAGTATTTT
CDR3: CASSLGSTDTQYF

length: 16
size: NA
D: NA
V: TRBV7-8
J: TRBJ1-1
DNA: TGTGCCAGCAGTTACTTGAGTCAAGGGATGAACACTGAAGCTTTCTTT
CDR3: CASSYLSQGMNTEAFF

length: 18
size: NA
D: TRBD2
V: TRBV4-3
J: TRBJ2-1
DNA: TGCGCCAGCAGCCAAGACGGAGGTAGACTAGCGGTGGGGAATGAGCAGTTCTTC
CDR3: CASSQDGGRLAVGNEQFF

length: 11
size: once
D: NA
V: TRBV2
J: TRBJ1-4
DNA: TGTGCCAGCACGGTTAATGAAAAACTGTTTTTT
CDR3: CASTVNEKLFF

length: 14
size: NA
D: TRBD2
V: TRBV5-6
J: TRBJ2-5
DNA: TGTGCCAGCAGCCCCACTAGCGGCCAAGAGACCCAGTACTTC
CDR3: CASSPTSGQETQYF

length: 16
size: NA
D: NA
V: TRBV21-1
J: TRBJ1-4
DNA: TGTGCCAGCAGCAAACCAGGGACAGGGAAAGAGGAAAAACTGTTTTTT
CDR3: CASSKPGTGKEEKLFF

length: 13
size: NA
D: NA
V: TRBV9
J: TRBJ1-6
DNA: TGTGCCAGCAGCGATCTTGATAATTCACCCCTCCACTTT
CDR3: CASSDLDNSPLHF

length: 14
size: NA
D: TRBD1
V: TRBV9
J: TRBJ2-5
DNA: TGTGCCAGCCAGGCCATGGGACAGCAAGAGACCCAGTACTTC
CDR3: CASQAMGQQETQYF

length: 16
size: once
D: NA
V: TRBV13
J: TRBJ2-1
DNA: TGTGCCAGCAGCTTAGCGGGCAGGGGGGTCCACAATGAGCAGTTCTTC
CDR3: CASSLAGRGVHNEQFF

length: 15
size: NA
D: NA
V: TRBV14
J: TRBJ1-3
DNA: TGTGCCAGCAGCCAAACAATCTCGCCGGGAAACACCATATATTTT
CDR3: CASSQTISPGNTIYF

length: 14
size: NA
D: NA
V: TRBV6-6
J: TRBJ1-6
DNA: TGTGCCAGCAGTTACGGGGACTATAATTCACCCCTCCACTTT
CDR3: CASSYGDYNSPLHF

length: 14
size: NA
D: NA
V: TRBV6-1
J: TRBJ2-5
DNA: TGTGCCAGCAGTGAATTATTCAGTTCGGAGACCCAGTACTTC
CDR3: CASSELFSSETQYF

length: 15
size: NA
D: NA
V: TRBV6-2/TRBV6-3
J: TRBJ2-7
DNA: TGTGCCAGCAGTTACTCGAGTGGGGGACCCTACGAGCAGTACTTC
CDR3: CASSYSSGGPYEQYF

length: 15
size: NA
D: NA
V: TRBV5-1
J: TRBJ2-3
DNA: TGCGCCAGCAGCCAGCAAGCGGGCCTCACAGATACGCAGTATTTT
CDR3: CASSQQAGLTDTQYF

length: 15
size: NA
D: TRBD2
V: TRBV7-2
J: TRBJ2-1
DNA: TGTGCCAGCAGCCTCCAGGCGGGGGGTTACAATGAGCAGTTCTTC
CDR3: CASSLQAGGYNEQFF

length: 14
size: NA
D: TRBD1
V: TRBV4-1
J: TRBJ1-5
DNA: TGCGCCAGCAGCCTTCTAACAGGGGACCAGCCCCAGCATTTT
CDR3: CASSLLTGDQPQHF

length: 15
size: NA
D: TRBD1
V: TRBV15
J: TRBJ1-3
DNA: TGTGCCACCAGCAGAGACCTAGGACAGGGGGTCACCATATATTTT
CDR3: CATSRDLGQGVTIYF

length: 14
size: NA
D: TRBD2
V: TRBV6-4
J: TRBJ2-3
DNA: TGTGCCAGCAGTGAGTCGATTAGCGGGGGTACGCAGTATTTT
CDR3: CASSESISGGTQYF

length: 15
size: NA
D: NA
V: TRBV9
J: TRBJ1-3
DNA: TGTGCCAGCAGCGGGGCGGGGGGCTCTGGAAACACCATATATTTT
CDR3: CASSGAGGSGNTIYF

length: 13
size: NA
D: NA
V: TRBV10-3
J: TRBJ1-3
DNA: TGTGCCATCAGTGAGTCCCCTCTCGACACCATATATTTT
CDR3: CAISESPLDTIYF

length: 14
size: NA
D: NA
V: TRBV1
J: TRBJ2-7
DNA: TGCACCAGCAGCCAAGAGAACAGGTCCTACGAGCAGTACTTC
CDR3: CTSSQENRSYEQYF

length: 16
size: NA
D: TRBD2
V: TRBV6-6
J: TRBJ2-3
DNA: TGTGCCAGCAGTTACTCGAGCGGGAGAAGTACAGATACGCAGTATTTT
CDR3: CASSYSSGRSTDTQYF

length: 15
size: NA
D: TRBD2
V: TRBV18
J: TRBJ2-5
DNA: TGTGCCAGCTCGCCCGAGGGACTAAAGAAAGAGACCCAGTACTTC
CDR3: CASSPEGLKKETQYF

length: 13
size: NA
D: TRBD1
V: TRBV27
J: TRBJ2-7
DNA: TGTGCCACCAGGTCTGCAGGGGGTTACGAGCAGTACTTC
CDR3: CATRSAGGYEQYF

length: 16
size: NA
D: TRBD1
V: TRBV7-9
J: TRBJ1-2
DNA: TGTGCCAGCAGCTTAGATGGAGACAGGGGGAACTATGGCTACACCTTC
CDR3: CASSLDGDRGNYGYTF

length: 12
size: NA
D: NA
V: TRBV28
J: TRBJ2-1
DNA: TGTGCCAGCAGTTTGAACAGGGCTGAGCAGTTCTTC
CDR3: CASSLNRAEQFF

length: 15
size: NA
D: TRBD2
V: TRBV4-1
J: TRBJ2-7
DNA: TGCGCCAGCAGCCAAGACTCTAGCGGGGCCTACGAGCAGTACTTC
CDR3: CASSQDSSGAYEQYF

length: 12
size: NA
D: TRBD1
V: TRBV29-1
J: TRBJ1-2
DNA: TGCAGCGTTGGACAGGGGGCGCGGGGCTACACCTTC
CDR3: CSVGQGARGYTF

length: 15
size: NA
D: NA
V: TRBV5-4
J: TRBJ2-2
DNA: TGTGCCAGCAGCTTGGAAGCCTCCAGCATCGGGGAGCTGTTTTTT
CDR3: CASSLEASSIGELFF

length: 19
size: NA
D: TRBD2
V: TRBV4-1
J: TRBJ2-1
DNA: TGCGCCAGCAGCCGGTCCGGGACTAGCGGGGGGGCCGACTACAATGAGCAGTTCTTC
CDR3: CASSRSGTSGGADYNEQFF

length: 16
size: NA
D: TRBD2
V: TRBV9
J: TRBJ2-1
DNA: TGTGCCAGCAGCGTAGGGGCTAGCGGGAGCGGCAATGAGCAGTTCTTC
CDR3: CASSVGASGSGNEQFF

length: 15
size: NA
D: NA
V: TRBV5-1
J: TRBJ2-2
DNA: TGCGCCAGCAGCTTGATCAGCACGAACACCGGGGAGCTGTTTTTT
CDR3: CASSLISTNTGELFF

length: 14
size: NA
D: NA
V: TRBV12-2
J: TRBJ2-2
DNA: TGTGCAAGTCGCTTAGTCGGAGGCGACGGGGAGCTGTTTTTT
CDR3: CASRLVGGDGELFF

length: 12
size: NA
D: NA
V: TRBV6-5
J: TRBJ2-1
DNA: TGTGCCAGCAGTTCCAGGACGGATGAGCAGTTCTTC
CDR3: CASSSRTDEQFF

length: 16
size: NA
D: NA
V: TRBV25-1
J: TRBJ2-4
DNA: TGTGCCAGCAGTGAATATGGGGGAGAGGGGGTAAACATTCAGTACTTC
CDR3: CASSEYGGEGVNIQYF

length: 14
size: NA
D: NA
V: TRBV5-1
J: TRBJ1-5
DNA: TGCGCCAGCAGCCCCCGAGGGGGGTATCAGCCCCAGCATTTT
CDR3: CASSPRGGYQPQHF

length: 14
size: NA
D: TRBD2
V: TRBV9
J: TRBJ2-7
DNA: TGTGCCAGCAGCGTCTCTAGCGGGAGTCCCGAGCAGTACTTC
CDR3: CASSVSSGSPEQYF

length: 13
size: many
D: NA
V: TRBV27
J: TRBJ1-6
DNA: TGTGCCAGCAGCCGGGACCGCGGCTCACCCCTCCACTTT
CDR3: CASSRDRGSPLHF

length: 13
size: NA
D: TRBD1
V: TRBV13
J: TRBJ2-1
DNA: TGTGCCAGCAGCCGCCGGGACAGCAATGAGCAGTTCTTC
CDR3: CASSRRDSNEQFF

length: 14
size: NA
D: TRBD2
V: TRBV7-2
J: TRBJ2-7
DNA: TGTGCCAGCAGAGAACTAGCGGGAGGTGGCGAGCAGTACTTC
CDR3: CASRELAGGGEQYF

length: 13
size: NA
D: TRBD2
V: TRBV6-5
J: TRBJ2-1
DNA: TGTGCCAGTTCTCGAGGTCTAGCGGGGGGGCAGTTCTTC
CDR3: CASSRGLAGGQFF

length: 16
size: once
D: NA
V: TRBV5-1
J: TRBJ2-2
DNA: TGCGCCAGCAGCCCGGCGTTGCAGCGAAACACCGGGGAGCTGTTTTTT
CDR3: CASSPALQRNTGELFF

length: 14
size: NA
D: NA
V: TRBV3-1/TRBV3-2
J: TRBJ1-4
DNA: TGTGCCAGCAGCCAAAGAGGGGGGCAGGGAAAACTGTTTTTT
CDR3: CASSQRGGQGKLFF

length: 11
size: NA
D: NA
V: TRBV28
J: TRBJ2-7
DNA: TGTGCCAGCAGTTTGGGGCGGGAGCAGTACTTC
CDR3: CASSLGREQYF

length: 15
size: NA
D: NA
V: TRBV5-4
J: TRBJ2-7
DNA: TGTGCCAGCAGCTTTCGAGCGACAGCACGAGGCGAGCAGTACTTC
CDR3: CASSFRATARGEQYF

length: 18
size: NA
D: NA
V: TRBV19
J: TRBJ1-2
DNA: TGTGCCAGTAGTACGACCCTACTATCCGGGACGGCGCCCACTGGCTACACCTTC
CDR3: CASSTTLLSGTAPTGYTF

length: 14
size: NA
D: NA
V: TRBV6-2/TRBV6-3
J: TRBJ1-5
DNA: TGTGCCAGCAGTTACACAGGGCCCAATCAGCCCCAGCATTTT
CDR3: CASSYTGPNQPQHF

length: 15
size: NA
D: TRBD1
V: TRBV6-5
J: TRBJ2-7
DNA: TGTGCCAGCAGTTACGGGACAGGGGGCAGTTACGAGCAGTACTTC
CDR3: CASSYGTGGSYEQYF

length: 13
size: once
D: TRBD1
V: TRBV9
J: TRBJ2-7
DNA: TGTGCCAGCAGCGGGGACAGGGCCTACGAGCAGTACTTC
CDR3: CASSGDRAYEQYF

length: 14
size: few
D: TRBD1
V: TRBV6-5
J: TRBJ2-4
DNA: TGTGCCAGCAGAAATGGACAGGTCAAAAACATTCAGTACTTC
CDR3: CASRNGQVKNIQYF

length: 16
size: once
D: NA
V: TRBV7-9
J: TRBJ2-7
DNA: TGTGCCAGCAGCCCAGGGGTGCCCTTTACGGGACCCTGGGTTTACTTC
CDR3: CASSPGVPFTGPWVYF

length: 13
size: NA
D: NA
V: TRBV5-1
J: TRBJ2-7
DNA: TGCGCCAGCAGCTTGTCAGGTTCATCCGAGCAGTACTTC
CDR3: CASSLSGSSEQYF

length: 14
size: NA
D: TRBD1
V: TRBV6-5
J: TRBJ2-5
DNA: TGTGCCAGCAAGGGGACTGGACAGGGGGAGACCCAGTACTTC
CDR3: CASKGTGQGETQYF

length: 17
size: NA
D: NA
V: TRBV20-1
J: TRBJ2-7
DNA: TGCAGTGCTAGTCCCCCACAAGGGGCCAAAACCTCCTACGAGCAGTACTTC
CDR3: CSASPPQGAKTSYEQYF

length: 12
size: NA
D: NA
V: TRBV2
J: TRBJ2-5
DNA: TGTGCCAGCGCTCGGGCCCAAGAGACCCAGTACTTC
CDR3: CASARAQETQYF